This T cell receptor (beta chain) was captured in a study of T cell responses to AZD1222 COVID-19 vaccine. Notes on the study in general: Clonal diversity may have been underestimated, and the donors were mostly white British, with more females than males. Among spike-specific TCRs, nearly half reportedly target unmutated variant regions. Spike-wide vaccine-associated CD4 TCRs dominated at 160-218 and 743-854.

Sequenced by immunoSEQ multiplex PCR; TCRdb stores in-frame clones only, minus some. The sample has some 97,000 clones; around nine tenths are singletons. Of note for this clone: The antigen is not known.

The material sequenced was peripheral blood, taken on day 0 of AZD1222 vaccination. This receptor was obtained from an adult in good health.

The DNA of the CDR3 is TGTGCCAGCACAATGAACACTGAAGCTTTCTTT. Protein: CASTMNTEAFF. The J gene is TRBJ1-1, the V gene TRBV6-5, with unresolved D. The CDR3 runs to 11 residues. Per the germline V gene, CDR1 is MNHEY and CDR2 is SVGAGI. V lost 7 bases and J 0 bases, leaving 3 bases between the germline ends.